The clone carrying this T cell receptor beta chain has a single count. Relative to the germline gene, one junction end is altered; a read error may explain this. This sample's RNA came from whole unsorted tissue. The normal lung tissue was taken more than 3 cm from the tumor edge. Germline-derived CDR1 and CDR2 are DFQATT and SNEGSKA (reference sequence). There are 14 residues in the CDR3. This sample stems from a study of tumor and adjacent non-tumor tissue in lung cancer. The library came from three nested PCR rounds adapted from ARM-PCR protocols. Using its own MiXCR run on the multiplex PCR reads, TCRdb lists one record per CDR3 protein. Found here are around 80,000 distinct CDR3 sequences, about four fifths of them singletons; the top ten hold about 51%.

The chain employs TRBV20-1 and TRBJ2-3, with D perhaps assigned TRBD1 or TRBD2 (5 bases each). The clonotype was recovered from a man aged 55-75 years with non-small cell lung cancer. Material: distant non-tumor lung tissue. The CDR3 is CSARPNTGRRYAVF. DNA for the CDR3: TGCAGTGCTAGACCCAACACGGGGCGGAGATACGCAGTATTT.